The 22 T cell receptor beta chains below were found in one sample sequenced in a study of early T cells in non-severe SARS-CoV-2 infection (dated by TCRdb to about 2021). Libraries were built with 5' RACE. Sequencing instrument: NextSeq 500. TCRdb reanalyzed the raw reads on its own, using fastp at Q25 for trimming and MiXCR for clone calling, and kept in-frame beta chains. Rows with a matching CDR3 protein are joined into one entry that keeps the most common DNA and genes. For this sample there are about 70,000 distinct CDR3 sequences; roughly 5.3% appear just once. Of the sample, around 7.5% falls within the top ten clones. The specimen comprised whole blood, sampled at baseline. These receptor sequences come from an adult who was a healthcare worker with PCR-confirmed SARS-CoV-2 infection or an uninfected control (not recorded which).

This clonotype was counted at least ten times. V usage is TRBV20-1 and J usage is TRBJ1-6; D remains ambiguous. Germline CDR1 is DFQATT and CDR2 is SNEGSKA (reference sequence). This CDR3 is built from 12 residues. The ends were cut back, 2 bases at V and 5 bases at J, with 4 bases in the middle. The CDR3 sequence is CSARPNNSPLHF. The CDR3 bases are TGCAGTGCTAGACCAAATAATTCACCCCTCCACTTT.

This clonotype was counted at least ten times. The V gene is TRBV5-1, the J gene TRBJ2-3; D remains ambiguous. With 0 bases removed from V and 1 base from J, the gap between germline ends came to 9 bases. The germline V gene has CDR1 SGHRS and CDR2 YFSETQ. CDR3 size: 15 residues. This CDR3 is CASSLEGSRTDTQYF. CDR3 DNA sequence: TGCGCCAGCAGCTTGGAGGGCTCCCGCACAGATACGCAGTATTTT.

This clonotype has more than one count but fewer than ten. The genes are TRBV6-5 and TRBJ2-1; weak D call: TRBD2 (7 bases). The V gene's germline CDR1 is MNHEY and CDR2 SVGAGI. The germline V and J ends were trimmed by 7 bases and 2 bases, with 21 bases remaining between them. The CDR3 consists of 17 residues. CDR3 sequence (DNA): TGTGCCAGCACCATACGGGGAGGGGGAGGGCCCTACAATGAGCAGTTCTTC. This codes for CASTIRGGGGPYNEQFF.

The rearrangement links TRBV18 to TRBJ1-3, with D perhaps TRBD1 (5 bases). The V end was cut by 2 bases, the J end by 4 bases, with 15 bases between. The germline V gene encodes CDR1 KGHSH and CDR2 LQKENI. The CDR3 extends over 16 amino acids. Here the CDR3 DNA reads TGTGCCAGCTCACCAAACCTTGCAGGGATGGGAAACACCATATATTTT. Translated, it gives CASSPNLAGMGNTIYF.

This clonotype was found many times. This chain joins TRBV29-1 and TRBJ2-1, with 7 bases identical to TRBD2. The CDR3 has 10 residues. The germline V gene has CDR1 SQVTM and CDR2 ANQGSEA. Trimming cost V 8 bases and J 7 bases; bases outside gene matches: 2. Here the CDR3 reads CSSGGNEQFF. CDR3 DNA: TGCAGCTCGGGGGGTAATGAGCAGTTCTTC.

This clonotype was found many times. The V call is TRBV7-3, the J call TRBJ2-3; D is possibly TRBD2 (6 bases). V was shortened by 3 bases and J by 4 bases, with 8 bases between the two germline ends. The CDR3 contains 13 residues. Germline V gene data show CDR1 as SGHTA and CDR2 as FQGTGA. In nucleotides, the CDR3 is TGTGCCAGCAGCTTGACTAGGGCAGATACGCAGTATTTT. Amino acid sequence: CASSLTRADTQYF.

The genes are TRBV12-3 or TRBV12-4 and TRBJ2-5, with 7 bases identical to TRBD2. The CDR3 is 14 amino acids. V was clipped by 0 bases and J by 4 bases; unmatched bases: 2. The CDR3 sequence is CASSLAAGVETQYF. The CDR3 DNA follows: TGTGCCAGCAGTTTAGCCGCGGGAGTAGAGACCCAGTACTTC.

The rearrangement joins TRBV27 to TRBJ2-2; D gene ambiguous. This CDR3 has 15 residues. CDR1 and CDR2 (germline): MNHEY, SMNVEV (reference sequence). Trimming removed 7 bases at V and 5 bases at J, with 17 bases between. CDR3 loop: CASTLHGWGTGELFF. The DNA for the CDR3 is TGTGCCAGCACCCTCCATGGGTGGGGAACCGGGGAGCTGTTTTTT.

This clonotype was seen many times. The DNA of the CDR3 is TGTGCCTGGAGTAGGAGTTATGGGAACACCGGGGAGCTGTTTTTT. Translated: CAWSRSYGNTGELFF. The rearrangement uses TRBV30 and TRBJ2-2; no clear D gene. The V and J ends lost 2 bases and 1 base respectively, with 11 bases between them. This CDR3 is built from 15 residues. The germline V gene has CDR1 GTSNPN and CDR2 SVGIG (reference sequence).

This clonotype was observed at least ten times. The rearrangement joins TRBV6-5 to TRBJ1-2; D is undetermined. This CDR3 region has 13 residues. Germline V lookup: CDR1 MNHEY, CDR2 SVGAGI. Trimming cost V 6 bases and J 3 bases, with 11 bases left between them. The CDR3 DNA follows: TGTGCCAGCAGGCCCTTTAGGGACTATGGCTACACCTTC. Protein product: CASRPFRDYGYTF.

This clonotype was detected ten times or more. The rearrangement joins TRBV5-6 to TRBJ2-2, with D hard to call. In germline, CDR1 is SGHDT, CDR2 YYEEEE. The CDR3 contains 14 residues. With 3 bases removed from V and 5 bases from J, the gap between germline ends came to 11 bases. DNA for the CDR3: TGTGCCAGCAGCTCTAGTGAGTGGACCGGGGAGCTGTTTTTT. Amino acid sequence: CASSSSEWTGELFF.

This clonotype was counted a few times. The chain uses TRBV6-2 or TRBV6-3 and TRBJ2-7; D perhaps matches TRBD1 (6 bases). CDR1 is MNHEY, CDR2 SVGEGT, per germline. CDR3 length equals 15 residues. Trimming removed 6 bases from V and 2 bases from J, with 17 bases in between. CDR3 loop: CASSSDTGGPYEQYF. CDR3 in DNA: TGTGCCAGCAGCTCGGACACTGGGGGCCCCTACGAGCAGTACTTC.

In this sample, this clonotype turned up many times. The V and J genes are TRBV28 and TRBJ2-3; TRBD2 matches 8 bases. The CDR3 covers 14 residues. Germline assignment: CDR1 MDHEN and CDR2 SYDVKM. The V and J ends lost 6 bases and 2 bases, in that order; junction bases with no gene match: 4. The CDR3 here is CASRLAGNTDTQYF. The CDR3 DNA is TGTGCCAGCAGGTTAGCGGGAAACACAGATACGCAGTATTTT.

This clonotype has just a few counts. V usage is TRBV23-1 and J usage is TRBJ2-1; 7 bases map to TRBD2. TRBV23-1 is annotated as an ORF whose role is uncertain. The CDR3 is 15 residues long. Germline trimming cut 6 bases from V and 5 bases from J; bases unmatched to any gene: 10. The CDR3 DNA follows: TGCGCCAGCAGCCAGGGAATGGGGGGGAACAATGAGCAGTTCTTC. Translated, it gives CASSQGMGGNNEQFF.

V gene TRBV7-2 combines with J gene TRBJ2-3; 10 bases match TRBD1. The J segment lost 2 bases and the V segment lost 5 bases, leaving 7 bases of the junction unmatched. This CDR3 spans 16 amino acids. The germline V gene encodes CDR1 SGHTA and CDR2 FQGNSA. The CDR3 DNA follows: TGTGCCAGCAGCCCCCGGGACAGGGGCTTCACAGATACGCAGTATTTT. This gives the protein CASSPRDRGFTDTQYF.

Concerning this clonotype: Being one base from a much bigger clone, this may be a read error. This is likely a read error, given that the CDR3 carries no conserved phenylalanine or tryptophan at its end. The chain joins TRBV5-1 to TRBJ2-7, with 8 nucleotides matching TRBD1. V dropped 1 base and J dropped 5; count of bases not matched to a gene: 11. The CDR3 is 16 residues long. CDR1 and CDR2 (germline): SGHRS, YFSETQ. The CDR3 protein is CASSLLAGQGTHEQYL. DNA of the CDR3: TGCGCCAGCAGCTTGTTGGCTGGACAGGGTACTCACGAGCAGTACCTC.

In its sample, this clonotype was seen many times. The gene calls are TRBV10-3 and TRBJ2-1, with D perhaps TRBD2 (7 bases). CDR3 length: 14 amino acids. Germline CDR1 is ENHRY and CDR2 is SYGVKD. Trimming stripped 6 bases from V and 7 bases from J, with 16 bases between. Here the CDR3 reads CAIRRGGDRNEQFF. In DNA form, the CDR3 reads TGTGCCATCAGGAGGGGGGGAGATAGGAATGAGCAGTTCTTC.

The chain combines TRBV7-2 with TRBJ2-6; D remains ambiguous. CDR1 is SGHTA, CDR2 FQGNSA, per germline. The CDR3 totals 14 residues. The ends were cut back, 5 bases at V and 4 bases at J, with 9 bases in the middle. The CDR3 region has the DNA TGTGCCAGCAGCCCCGACCGAGGGGCCAACGTCCTGACTTTC. This sequence encodes CASSPDRGANVLTF. Filled out from reference TRBV7-2 and TRBJ2-6, the complete variable domain reads GAGVSQSPSNKVTEKGKDVELRCDPISGHTALYWYRQSLGQGLEFLIYFQGNSAPDKSGLPSDRFSAERTGGSVSTLTIQRTQQEDSAVYLCASSPDRGANVLTFGAGSRLTVL.

This chain joins TRBV7-6 and TRBJ2-2; D unclear. The CDR3 consists of 15 residues. V was trimmed by 2 bases and J by 6 bases, leaving 13 bases between them. Germline V gene lookup returns CDR1 SGHVS and CDR2 FNYEAQ. The DNA for the CDR3 is TGTGCCAGCAGCTTATCGACACTCATGTCCGGGGAGCTGTTTTTT. Residues: CASSLSTLMSGELFF.

This clonotype was detected ten times or more. The gene calls are TRBV21-1 and TRBJ2-1; the table's TRBD1 call for D was not verified on the DNA. TRBV21-1 is termed a pseudogene. This CDR3 comprises 20 residues. The CDR3 reads CASSNPRGMPAPRAYNEQFF. CDR3 nucleotides: TGTGCCAGCAGCAATCCCCGAGGTATGCCTGCCCCCCGAGCGTACAATGAGCAGTTCTTC.

This clonotype was found a few times. The chain recombines TRBV7-9 with TRBJ2-3; 9 bases line up with TRBD1. This CDR3 spans 15 amino acids. The V gene's germline CDR1 is SEHNR and CDR2 FQNEAQ (reference sequence). V was pared by 5 bases and J by 6 bases, with 9 bases of the junction left unmatched. CDR3 amino acids: CASSPERDREDTQYF. Here the CDR3 DNA reads TGTGCCAGCAGCCCTGAGCGGGACAGGGAGGATACGCAGTATTTT.

The chain employs TRBV28 and TRBJ2-7, with D uncertain. Deletions cut 2 bases from V and 0 bases from J, with 8 bases between. Per the germline V gene, CDR1 is MDHEN and CDR2 is SYDVKM. The CDR3 loop spans 14 amino acids. In nucleotides, the CDR3 is TGTGCCAGCAGTTTAATCACTCGCTCCTACGAGCAGTACTTC. Its translation: CASSLITRSYEQYF.